Sequencing of this T cell receptor (beta chain) was carried out in a study of T-cell memory formation after mild COVID-19. This clonotype has only a few counts. What it recognizes is unknown. CDR1 and CDR2 (germline): MNHEY, SMNVEV (reference sequence). The CDR3 totals 14 residues. V lost 0 bases, J lost 13 bases, and 15 bases lay in between. A single record per CDR3 protein comes from TCRdb applying MiXCR to the 5' RACE reads. The sample holds approximately 480,000 distinct CDR3 sequences, 15% to 20% seen once. Whole-study results and caveats: In pre-infection memory, a portion of responding clones appeared, which suggested that cross-reactive memory joined. What remained unconfirmed was the SARS-CoV-2 specificity of second-wave clones peaking on day 37. CD4+ bias marked clones expanding day 15 to 37, unlike balanced contracting clones.

This TCR was recovered from an adult woman who had mild COVID-19 (a few samples of this study predate the infection). Cell type and time point are not known. Sequenced input: PBMCs or a T cell subset sorted from them (not recorded which). This sequence joins TRBV27 and TRBJ1-4; unclear D gene. DNA for the CDR3: TGTGCCAGCAGTTTATCGAATCCGGGTACCGGACTGTTTTTT. Translating it yields CASSLSNPGTGLFF.